This TCR beta chain was sequenced for a study of blood T cell repertoires in COVID-19 (dated by TCRdb to 2018 to 2021). General notes on the study: The collaborator samples originated in the United States, Italy and Spain and spanned the acute and convalescent phases of COVID-19. The prospective study material was composed of cDNA or gDNA derived from T cells, B-cell-depleted T cells, or PBMCs. Deeply sampled blood TCRbeta repertoires from subjects exposed to, actively infected with, or recovered from COVID-19 were included in the dataset. The repertoires were made available in a free public database intended to serve as a resource for research on the immune response to SARS-CoV-2. The samples were drawn from the first 160 participants of the ongoing ImmuneRACE study and from 950 to 1,500 subjects provided by 6 global collaborators. Nearly every sample came with metadata listing a de-identified subject ID, COVID-19 status, age in years and sex. HLA class I and class II types, where available, came from metadata supplied by the sample provider rather than from assay-based typing. The full study reports these points: The amount of clinical and demographic metadata varied by source and participant and was provided uncurated.

Participants in the prospective study were aged 18 to 89 years, lived in under 30 United States geographic areas, and enrolled through a virtual design. In the prospective study, participants were assigned to cohorts based on the clinical history participants reported in a screening survey and a study questionnaire. Mobile phlebotomists in the prospective study collected whole blood, serum and a nasopharyngeal or oropharyngeal swab from every participant. Additional blood draws and questionnaires over an approximately two-month period could optionally be provided by prospective study participants. Blood samples from the prospective study were shipped frozen or at room temperature prior to DNA extraction. The immunoSEQ Assay, a bias-controlled multiplex PCR, was used to amplify TCRbeta CDR3 regions from genomic DNA. On the study's bioinformatics: The number of nucleated cells in each sample was estimated from the amplification of reference gene primers within the assay. Sequence reads were collapsed and filtered to measure the absolute abundance of every unique TCRbeta CDR3 rearrangement. For each sample, productive Simpson clonality was calculated as the square root of Simpson's diversity index over productive rearrangements. TCRdb took this table from immuneACCESS and kept in-frame rearrangements with V and J called. Such tables lack part of the clones; where checked against another copy, unresolved V genes explain under half of the gap, and the rest is unexplained. Clone size and the V and J calls come from that table; the DNA yielded D and trimming. Present in this sample are fewer than 200,000 clones, approximately 86% of which were seen just once. About 5% of the sample lies in the top ten.

The germline V gene specifies SGHTA as CDR1 and FQGNSA as CDR2. V is trimmed back by 2 bases and J by 6 bases, and the junction contains 6 bases that no gene match accounts for. Including cysteine and phenylalanine, the CDR3 has 14 amino acids. Left in the record is the CDR3 DNA by itself, 42 bases read in frame from the first base. As to this clone: Its antigen is not yet known. One base away there is no much larger clone; base qualities are not given.

The source is a woman aged 55-70 years with acute COVID-19. The chain joins TRBV7-2 to TRBJ2-5, with 7 bases aligning to TRBD2. The specimen was PBMCs or T cells enriched from blood (not recorded which). The DNA sequence is as follows: TGTGCCAGCAGCTTAAACTTAGCGGGCAAGACCCAGTACTTC. This translates into CASSLNLAGKTQYF.